This TCR beta chain is drawn from a study of blood T cell repertoires in COVID-19. Sequencing used immunoSEQ multiplex PCR; TCRdb keeps in-frame clones, though not all of them. This sample yields a few hundred thousand clones, of which roughly 91% are seen a single time; about 0.57% belongs to the top ten. V was shortened by 5 bases and J by 4 bases, with 9 bases between the two germline ends. CDR1 and CDR2 (germline): SEHNR, FQNEAQ (reference sequence). The CDR3 contains 13 residues. The sequence came from a man aged 18-30 years who had recovered from COVID-19. Sequencing was done on a sample of PBMCs or T cells enriched from blood (not recorded which). This chain uses TRBV7-9 with TRBJ1-5; D not certain. The CDR3 is CASSPDGNQPQHF. The CDR3 nucleotides read TGTGCCAGCAGCCCTGACGGGAATCAGCCCCAGCATTTT.